This record covers a single T cell receptor (beta chain). Its antigen is currently unknown. This entry belongs to a study of T cell repertoires in cytomegalovirus infection. Study details: CMV epitopes that were recently identified and HLA-C-restricted were used alongside well-studied HLA-B-restricted ones. Indications came from public TCR beta signatures; they pointed to CMV infection and to a matching HLA type.

Germline V gene sequence: CDR1 MNHNY, CDR2 SVGAGI (reference sequence). The V end lost 5 bases, the J end lost 6 bases, and 17 bases lay between the germline ends. This CDR3 region has 15 residues. TCRdb re-derived calls from the reads in MiXCR, one entry per CDR3 protein. The table includes under 500,000 distinct CDR3 sequences, roughly 46% detected once. This receptor was identified in a human donor in good health (CMV status not recorded). Some clones in this sample may be carry-over from other donors' samples. V usage is TRBV6-6 and J usage is TRBJ2-1, with a tentative D call TRBD1 (5 bases). The sample consisted of cultured PBMCs, taken from culture after CMV antigen stimulation. The CDR3 is CASSASWGPSNEQFF. In DNA, the CDR3 is TGTGCCAGCAGTGCTAGTTGGGGCCCGAGCAATGAGCAGTTCTTC.